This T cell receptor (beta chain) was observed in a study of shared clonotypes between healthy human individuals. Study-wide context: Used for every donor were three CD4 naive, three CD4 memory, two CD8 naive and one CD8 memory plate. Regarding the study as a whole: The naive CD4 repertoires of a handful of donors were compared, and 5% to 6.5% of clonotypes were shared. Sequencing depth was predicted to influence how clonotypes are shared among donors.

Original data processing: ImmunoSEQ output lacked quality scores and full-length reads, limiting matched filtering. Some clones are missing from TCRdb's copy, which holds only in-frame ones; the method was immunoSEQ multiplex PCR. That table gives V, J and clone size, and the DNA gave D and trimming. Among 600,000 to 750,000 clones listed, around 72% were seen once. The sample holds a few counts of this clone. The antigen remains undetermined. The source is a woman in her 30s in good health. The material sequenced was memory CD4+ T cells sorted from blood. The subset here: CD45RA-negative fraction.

This CDR3 is CASRQGRQPQHF. CDR3 nucleotides: TGTGCCAGCAGACAGGGCCGTCAGCCCCAGCATTTT. V gene TRBV6-6 combines with J gene TRBJ1-5, with TRBD1 as a possible D gene (6 bases). Deletions cut 6 bases from V and 6 bases from J, with 9 bases between. The CDR3 consists of 12 residues. Germline V lookup: CDR1 MNHNY, CDR2 SVGAGI (reference sequence).